The source of this TCR beta chain is a study of T cells after yellow fever vaccination. The study, taken as a whole, reports: The presence of abundant clonotypes contaminating from the bulk population was possible in FACS-sorted repertoires.

This clonotype came up a few times. MiXCR, applied by TCRdb to the 5' RACE reads, yields one record per CDR3 protein. The table shows about 85,000 distinct CDR3 sequences, with roughly 14% occurring only once. Germline CDR1 is DFQATT and CDR2 is SNEGSKA (reference sequence). This CDR3 contains 12 residues. The V gene lost 6 bases and the J gene lost 2 bases, with 11 bases spanning the gap. Specimen: CD8+ T cells not binding an NS4B(214-222) dextramer, sorted from PBMCs, collected approximately 22 days after the first yellow fever vaccination. This chain links TRBV20-1 with TRBJ2-7, with D maybe TRBD2 (6 bases). This clonotype was obtained from a man between 18 and 29 years old who received the YFV17D yellow fever vaccine. The CDR3, as DNA: TGCAGTGCGCGGGACTCCGCCTACGAGCAGTACTTC. It encodes CSARDSAYEQYF.